The rows below give T cell receptor beta chains drawn from one sample of a study of blood T cell repertoires in COVID-19. Profiling relied on immunoSEQ multiplex PCR, and the TCRdb table lists in-frame clones only, not all of them. Of a few hundred thousand clones in the sample, about nine tenths are singletons; the top ten hold approximately 1.7%. Sequenced: PBMCs or T cells enriched from blood (not recorded which). The receptor source for this set is a man in his forties or fifties who had recovered from COVID-19. Both conserved end residues are trimmed from each CDR3. The size of a clone is reported for some rows only, either as once, few or many, or as a class for expanded clones.

clone_size v_call cdr3_aa
. TRBV7-6 ASSPPGLVTEAF
. TRBV4-1 ASSPQYLYGYT
. TRBV5-1 ASSFSGSSYNEQF
. TRBV7-2 ASSPRSSGQETQY
once TRBV5-8 ASSPQGPNQPQH
. TRBV24-1 ATSDSPGRGGGANEQF
. TRBV18 ASSPGQPPANYGYT
once TRBV5-1 ASSPGGGAPYNEQF
. TRBV4-2 ASSQERYTGELF
. TRBV30 AWSVSGQQY
. TRBV6-5 ASSRQGGADTEAF
. TRBV10-3 ATYGQANTDTQY
. TRBV5-1 ASSLGGGLEEQY
once TRBV12-1 ASSSGTHNEQF
. TRBV23-1 ASPRTGKNTEAF
. TRBV29-1 SVERGSEARQGYT
. TRBV3-1/TRBV3-2 ASSQAGTAPHEQY
few TRBV19 ASSIPQGSRGNQPQH
. TRBV9 ASSATDIPYEQY
. TRBV28 ATDRAYMNTEAF
. TRBV28 ASSRLGGGHQETQY
. TRBV19 ASSTNRGNSPLH
. TRBV11-2 ASREVVGGSSYEQY
. TRBV19 ASSVTSGREGTGELF
. TRBV7-2 ASSIRDRRTEAF
. TRBV11-3 ASSAPGLAYEQF
. TRBV30 AWSVADRGQLF
. TRBV27 ATFERTDTQY
. TRBV9 ASSEQDTYEQY
. TRBV9 ASSVRGMNTEAF
. TRBV28 ASSQLGGRSGNTIY
. TRBV7-2 ASEGQGASGNTIY
. TRBV25-1 ASVHCSGDCYEQY
. TRBV6-2/TRBV6-3 ASSYSRDRFYGYT
once TRBV5-1 ASSLKGRRGQY
. TRBV5-1 ASSPGQGSGGYT
few TRBV29-1 SVYSPETGAEAF
. TRBV18 ASSPAQGSLSPLH
. TRBV13 ASSPILAGGQETQY
once TRBV10-3 AISVPTRLEQY
few TRBV5-1 ASSGAGPSAGYT
. TRBV28 ASSLGGATEKLF
. TRBV7-9 ASSGTSGETYEQY
few TRBV12-3/TRBV12-4 ASRLAGAGELF
. TRBV4-2 ASSQDLAVGMSSYNEQF
. TRBV30 ARKEGGRGYGYT